The 21 T cell receptor beta chains below were found in one sample sequenced in a study of immune reconstitution after stem cell transplant in scleroderma. TCRdb independently ran MiXCR on the RT-PCR reads; one entry per CDR3 protein. Counted here are some 4,000 distinct CDR3 sequences, about 5.9% occurring once; the ten biggest clones make up 15%. Sampling was performed before or after autologous hematopoietic stem cell transplantation (not recorded which). The receptors here all came from a female donor with systemic sclerosis.

In its sample, this clonotype is medium-sized (0.01 to 0.1%). The rearrangement links TRBV11-2 to TRBJ1-2; D call uncertain. This CDR3 is built from 15 residues. Trimming took off 1 base at V and 5 bases at J, with 14 bases between the two ends. CDR1 and CDR2 from the germline V gene are SGHAT and FQNNGV. This CDR3 reads CASSLAAHQAYGYTF. The CDR3 nucleotides are TGTGCCAGCAGCTTAGCGGCTCATCAGGCTTATGGCTACACCTTC.

This rearrangement joins TRBV5-1 to TRBJ2-7; TRBD1 matches at 10 bases. The CDR3 is 16 residues long. Germline V gene data show CDR1 as SGHRS and CDR2 as YFSETQ. Losses at the gene ends were 4 bases for V and 2 bases for J; bases not matched to a gene: 9. The CDR3 DNA reads as TGCGCCAGCAGCCTTAGACCGGGACAGGGGACCTACGAGCAGTACTTC. Protein product: CASSLRPGQGTYEQYF.

The chain joins TRBV19 to TRBJ1-5; no firm D call. Trimming took 10 bases from V and 6 from J, leaving 22 bases between them. The CDR3 is 15 residues long. The germline V gene encodes CDR1 LNHDA and CDR2 SQIVND (reference sequence). Written as DNA, the CDR3 is TGTGCCACCAGAACCCAGGAGGGCGTCCGTCAGCCCCAGCATTTT. This gives the protein CATRTQEGVRQPQHF. Using reference TRBV19 and TRBJ1-5 for the parts outside the CDR3, the full variable domain is DGGITQSPKYLFRKEGQNVTLSCEQNLNHDAMYWYRQDPGQGLRLIYYSQIVNDFQKGDIAEGYSVSREKKESFPLTVTSAQKNPTAFYLCATRTQEGVRQPQHFGDGTRLSIL.

This clonotype was picked up a small number of times. The V gene is TRBV6-2 or TRBV6-3, the J gene TRBJ2-5, with a possible D match to TRBD2 (6 bases). The CDR3 totals 15 residues. Germline CDR1 reads MNHEY; CDR2 reads SVGEGT. V lost 6 bases and J 4 bases, leaving 18 bases between the germline ends. The CDR3 protein is CASSSLRGSRETQYF. As DNA, the CDR3 is TGTGCCAGCAGCTCCCTCCGGGGGTCCAGAGAGACCCAGTACTTC.

This clonotype is medium-sized (0.01 to 0.1%). The V gene is TRBV6-2 or TRBV6-3, the J gene TRBJ2-1; D might be TRBD1 or TRBD2, each matching 5 bases. Trimming cost V 2 bases and J 0 bases, with 8 bases left between them. Germline V CDR1 and CDR2: MNHEY, SVGEGT. The CDR3 spans 15 residues. CDR3 amino acids: CASSYTGPSYNEQFF. The CDR3 DNA reads as TGTGCCAGCAGTTACACGGGACCCTCCTACAATGAGCAGTTCTTC.

By share, this clonotype ranks as medium-sized. CDR3 in amino acids: CASSRDRREQYF. CDR3 sequence (DNA): TGTGCCAGCAGTAGGGACCGCCGAGAGCAGTACTTC. The chain links TRBV25-1 to TRBJ2-7; D assignment may be TRBD1 or TRBD2 (5 bases each). Germline lookup yields CDR1 MGHDK and CDR2 SYGVNS. The CDR3 totals 12 residues. The germline V and J ends were trimmed by 5 bases and 7 bases, with 12 bases remaining between them.

This clonotype is termed medium-sized. This rearrangement joins TRBV29-1 to TRBJ2-7; D may correspond to TRBD1 or TRBD2 (7 bases each). The CDR3 is made up of 11 amino acids. V lost 4 bases, J lost 7 bases, and 11 bases lay in between. Germline values: CDR1 SQVTM, CDR2 ANQGSEA. CDR3 coding DNA: TGCAGCGTTGGACAGGGAGGGGAGCAGTACTTC. Its translation is CSVGQGGEQYF.

This clonotype ranks as medium-sized. The genes are TRBV29-1 and TRBJ2-1, with 9 positions matching TRBD1. Germline loops: CDR1 SQVTM, CDR2 ANQGSEA. V was clipped by 4 bases and J by 6 bases; unmatched bases: 7. This CDR3 has 14 amino acids. The CDR3: CSVAHRGRGNEQFF. The CDR3 nucleotides are TGCAGCGTTGCCCACAGGGGGCGGGGCAATGAGCAGTTCTTC.

This sequence joins TRBV12-3 or TRBV12-4 and TRBJ2-3; D is unresolved. Deletions cut 5 bases from V and 6 bases from J, with 6 bases between. The CDR3 spans 11 residues. The chain's CDR3 is CASSRRDTQYF. CDR3 coding DNA: TGTGCCAGCAGTCGCAGGGATACGCAGTATTTT.

This clonotype was observed a few times. The rearrangement uses TRBV7-2 and TRBJ2-1; 7 bases are shared with TRBD2. Germline values: CDR1 SGHTA, CDR2 FQGNSA. The junction had 5 bases not matched to a gene; V was cut back by 1 base and J by 2 bases. This CDR3 comprises 16 residues. CDR3 protein: CASSLGFGRTYNEQFF. In DNA, the CDR3 is TGTGCCAGCAGCTTAGGCTTCGGGAGGACCTACAATGAGCAGTTCTTC.

Details on this clonotype: This may be a read error, as it is one base from a much larger clone. The rearrangement joins TRBV13 to TRBJ2-4, with D perhaps given as TRBD1 or TRBD2 (6 bases each). V was clipped by 1 base and J by 9 bases, with 16 bases between them. Germline CDR1 is PRHDT and CDR2 is FYEKMQ (reference sequence). The CDR3 runs to 15 residues. The CDR3 is CASSLEAEGQSIQYF. The DNA for the CDR3 is TGTGCCAGCAGCTTAGAGGCGGAGGGACAAAGCATTCAGTACTTC.

The V gene is TRBV27, the J gene TRBJ1-5; no definite D call. Germline V gene data show CDR1 as MNHEY and CDR2 as SMNVEV (reference sequence). CDR3 size: 9 residues. CDR3 in DNA: TGTGCTTTAAGCCAGCCCCAGCATTTT. Protein: CALSQPQHF.

By proportion, this clonotype is medium-sized. The chain combines TRBV28 with TRBJ2-3; 11 nucleotides agree with TRBD2. The CDR3 extends over 16 amino acids. Germline V gene sequence: CDR1 MDHEN, CDR2 SYDVKM. V gave up 4 bases and J gave up 3 bases; unmatched junction bases: 6. The CDR3 protein is CASSSIAGGPTDTQYF. The CDR3 DNA is TGTGCCAGCAGTTCTATAGCGGGAGGGCCGACAGATACGCAGTATTTT.

By sample fraction, this clonotype is medium-sized. The chain carries TRBV4-3 and TRBJ2-3; D is undetermined. The germline V gene has CDR1 LGHNA and CDR2 YSLEER. CDR3 length: 15 amino acids. Trimming cost V 2 bases and J 0 bases, with 9 bases left between them. The CDR3 DNA reads TGCGCCAGCAGCCAATTACACTCCAGCACAGATACGCAGTATTTT. The encoded protein is CASSQLHSSTDTQYF.

This clonotype is labeled medium-sized (0.01 to 0.1%). This chain connects TRBV20-1 to TRBJ2-7; 8 bases are a match to TRBD1. Germline-derived CDR1 and CDR2 are DFQATT and SNEGSKA (reference sequence). V was clipped by 1 base and J by 3 bases; unmatched bases: 8. The CDR3 runs to 15 residues. Here the CDR3 DNA reads TGCAGTGCTAGAGCTGGACAGGGCCTTAGCTACGAGCAGTACTTC. Translation: CSARAGQGLSYEQYF.

V is TRBV28 and J is TRBJ1-5; no clear D gene. V was clipped by 7 bases and J by 3 bases, with 19 bases between them. Germline V gene lookup returns CDR1 MDHEN and CDR2 SYDVKM. The CDR3 extends over 16 amino acids. The CDR3: CASTSSAAGFNQPQHF. In nucleotides, the CDR3 is TGTGCCAGCACTTCCTCCGCGGCCGGTTTCAATCAGCCCCAGCATTTT.

In its sample, this clonotype is medium-sized (0.01 to 0.1%). This sequence joins TRBV28 and TRBJ2-5; 10 bases match TRBD1. The trim removed 2 bases at V and 5 bases at J, leaving 11 bases unmatched. Germline CDR1 MDHEN, CDR2 SYDVKM. The CDR3 consists of 17 residues. The CDR3: CASSLGTGTGVLETQYF. The CDR3 DNA is TGTGCCAGCAGTTTAGGGACCGGGACAGGGGTGTTGGAGACCCAGTACTTC. Filled out from reference TRBV28 and TRBJ2-5, the complete variable domain reads DVKVTQSSRYLVKRTGEKVFLECVQDMDHENMFWYRQDPGLGLRLIYFSYDVKMKEKGDIPEGYSVSREKKERFSLILESASTNQTSMYLCASSLGTGTGVLETQYFGPGTRLLVL.

This clonotype counts as medium-sized. This chain connects TRBV7-9 to TRBJ1-5; a weak D match, TRBD1 (5 bases). Looked up from germline, CDR1 is SEHNR and CDR2 is FQNEAQ (reference sequence). V shed 5 bases and J shed 6 bases, with 11 bases lying between them. There are 13 residues in the CDR3. This CDR3 reads CASSPEGAQPQHF. CDR3 DNA: TGTGCCAGCAGCCCCGAAGGGGCTCAGCCCCAGCATTTT.

The chain carries TRBV5-1 and TRBJ2-7, with 15 bases matching TRBD2. This CDR3 is 17 amino acids long. Looked up from germline, CDR1 is SGHRS and CDR2 is YFSETQ. The J segment lost 2 bases and the V segment lost 4 bases, leaving 7 bases of the junction unmatched. CDR3: CASSHPGTSGGTYEQYF. In nucleotides, the CDR3 is TGCGCCAGCAGCCATCCCGGGACTAGCGGGGGGACCTACGAGCAGTACTTC.

This clonotype is medium-sized by share. The chain's CDR3 is CASSKTIAGVAYNEQFF. The DNA of the CDR3 is TGTGCCAGCAGCAAAACTATAGCGGGAGTGGCCTACAATGAGCAGTTCTTC. The genes are TRBV7-2 and TRBJ2-1; TRBD2 aligns across 9 bases. The CDR3 totals 17 residues. The V gene's germline CDR1 is SGHTA and CDR2 FQGNSA. V gave up 5 bases and J gave up 2 bases; unmatched junction bases: 10.

A few counts support this clonotype. This chain uses TRBV5-1 with TRBJ1-4; D perhaps matches TRBD1 (5 bases). CDR1 and CDR2 (germline): SGHRS, YFSETQ. This CDR3 is 14 amino acids long. The V end was cut by 4 bases, the J end by 8 bases, with 15 bases between. DNA for the CDR3: TGCGCCAGCAGCCCGAAAGGGGCAGGGGAAAAACTGTTTTTT. As protein: CASSPKGAGEKLFF.